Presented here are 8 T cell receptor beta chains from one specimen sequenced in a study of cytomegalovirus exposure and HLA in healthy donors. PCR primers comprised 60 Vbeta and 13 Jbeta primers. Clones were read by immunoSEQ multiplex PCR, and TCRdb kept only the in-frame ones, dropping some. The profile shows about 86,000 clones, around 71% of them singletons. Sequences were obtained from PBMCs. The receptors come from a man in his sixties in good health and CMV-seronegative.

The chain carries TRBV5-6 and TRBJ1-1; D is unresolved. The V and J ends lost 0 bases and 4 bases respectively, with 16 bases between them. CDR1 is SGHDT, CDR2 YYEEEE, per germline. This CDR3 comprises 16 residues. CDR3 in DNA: TGTGCCAGCAGCTTGGCGGAGGGATATTGGAGCACTGAAGCTTTCTTT. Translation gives CASSLAEGYWSTEAFF. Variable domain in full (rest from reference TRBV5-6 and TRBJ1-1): DAGVTQSPTHLIKTRGQQVTLRCSPKSGHDTVSWYQQALGQGPQFIFQYYEEEERQRGNFPDRFSGHQFPNYSSELNVNALLLGDSALYLCASSLAEGYWSTEAFFGQGTRLTVV.

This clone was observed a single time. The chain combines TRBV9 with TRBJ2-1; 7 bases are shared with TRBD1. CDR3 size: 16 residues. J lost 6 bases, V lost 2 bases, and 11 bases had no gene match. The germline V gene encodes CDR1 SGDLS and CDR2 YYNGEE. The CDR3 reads CASSVSLPGTVNEQFF. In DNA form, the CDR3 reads TGTGCCAGCAGCGTTAGTCTGCCCGGGACAGTCAATGAGCAGTTCTTC. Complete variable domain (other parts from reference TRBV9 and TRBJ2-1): DSGVTQTPKHLITATGQRVTLRCSPRSGDLSVYWYQQSLDQGLQFLIQYYNGEERAKGNILERFSAQQFPDLHSELNLSSLELGDSALYFCASSVSLPGTVNEQFFGPGTRLTVL.

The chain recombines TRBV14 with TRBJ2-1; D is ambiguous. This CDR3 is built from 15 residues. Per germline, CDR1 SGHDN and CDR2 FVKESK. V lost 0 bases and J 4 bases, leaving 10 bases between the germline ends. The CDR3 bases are TGTGCCAGCAGCCAAGAAATAGCAGCGTACAATGAGCAGTTCTTC. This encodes CASSQEIAAYNEQFF.

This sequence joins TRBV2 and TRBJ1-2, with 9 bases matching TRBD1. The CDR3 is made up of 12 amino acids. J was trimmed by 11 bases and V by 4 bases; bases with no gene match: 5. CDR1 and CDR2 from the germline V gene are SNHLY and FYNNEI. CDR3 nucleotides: TGTGCCAGCAGTGGGGACAGGGCCGGTTACACCTTC. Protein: CASSGDRAGYTF.

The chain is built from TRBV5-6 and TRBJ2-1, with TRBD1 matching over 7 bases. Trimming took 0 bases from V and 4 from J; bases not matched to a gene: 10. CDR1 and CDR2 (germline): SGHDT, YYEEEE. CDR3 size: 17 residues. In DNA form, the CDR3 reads TGTGCCAGCAGCTTGGCCCTGACAGGGTGGAAATACAATGAGCAGTTCTTC. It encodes CASSLALTGWKYNEQFF.

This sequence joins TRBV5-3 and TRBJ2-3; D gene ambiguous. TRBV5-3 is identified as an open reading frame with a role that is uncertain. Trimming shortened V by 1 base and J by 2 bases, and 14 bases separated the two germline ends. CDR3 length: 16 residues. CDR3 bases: TGTGCCAGAAGCTTGTTGGTCGGCGGCTACACAGATACGCAGTATTTT. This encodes CARSLLVGGYTDTQYF.

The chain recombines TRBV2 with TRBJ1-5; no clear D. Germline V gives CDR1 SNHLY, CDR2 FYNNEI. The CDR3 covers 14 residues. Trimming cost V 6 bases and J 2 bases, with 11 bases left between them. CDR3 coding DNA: TGTGCCAGCAGCACCGAGAGTGGCAATCAGCCCCAGCATTTT. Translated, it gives CASSTESGNQPQHF.

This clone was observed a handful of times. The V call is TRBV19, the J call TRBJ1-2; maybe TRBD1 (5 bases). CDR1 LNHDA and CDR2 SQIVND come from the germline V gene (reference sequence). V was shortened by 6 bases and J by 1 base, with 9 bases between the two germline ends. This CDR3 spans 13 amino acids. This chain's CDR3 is CASRQQVNYGYTF. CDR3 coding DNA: TGTGCCAGTAGGCAACAGGTTAACTATGGCTACACCTTC.